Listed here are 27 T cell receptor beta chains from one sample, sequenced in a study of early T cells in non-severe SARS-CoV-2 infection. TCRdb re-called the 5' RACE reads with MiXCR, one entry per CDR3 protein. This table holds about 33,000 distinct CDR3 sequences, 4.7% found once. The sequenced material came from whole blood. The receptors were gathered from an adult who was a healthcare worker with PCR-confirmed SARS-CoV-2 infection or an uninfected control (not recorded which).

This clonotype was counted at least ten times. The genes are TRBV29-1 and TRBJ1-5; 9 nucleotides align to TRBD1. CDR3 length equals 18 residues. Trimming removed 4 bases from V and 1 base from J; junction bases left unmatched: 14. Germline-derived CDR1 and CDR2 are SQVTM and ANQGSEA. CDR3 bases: TGCAGCGTTGGGCCTGCCCAGGACAGGGGTCACAGCAATCAGCCCCAGCATTTT. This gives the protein CSVGPAQDRGHSNQPQHF.

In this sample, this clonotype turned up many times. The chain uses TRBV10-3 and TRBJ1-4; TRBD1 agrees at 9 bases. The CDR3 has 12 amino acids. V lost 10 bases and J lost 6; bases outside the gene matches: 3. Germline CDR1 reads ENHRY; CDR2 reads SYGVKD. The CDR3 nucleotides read TGTGCCACTCGGGACAGGGATGAAAAACTGTTTTTT. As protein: CATRDRDEKLFF.

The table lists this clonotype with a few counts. The chain's CDR3 is CASSLWGGTEAFF. CDR3 in DNA: TGTGCCAGCAGCCTTTGGGGGGGGACTGAAGCTTTCTTT. The V gene is TRBV14, the J gene TRBJ1-1; D is possibly TRBD1 (5 bases). CDR1 is SGHDN and CDR2 is FVKESK in the germline V gene. V lost 4 bases and J 5 bases, leaving 11 bases between the germline ends. This CDR3 has 13 residues.

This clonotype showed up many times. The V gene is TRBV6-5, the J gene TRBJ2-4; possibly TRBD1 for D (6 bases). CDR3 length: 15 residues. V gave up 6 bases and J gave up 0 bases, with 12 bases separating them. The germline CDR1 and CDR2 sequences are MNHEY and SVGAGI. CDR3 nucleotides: TGTGCCAGCAGGGGGAACAGGGAAGCCAAAAACATTCAGTACTTC. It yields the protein CASRGNREAKNIQYF.

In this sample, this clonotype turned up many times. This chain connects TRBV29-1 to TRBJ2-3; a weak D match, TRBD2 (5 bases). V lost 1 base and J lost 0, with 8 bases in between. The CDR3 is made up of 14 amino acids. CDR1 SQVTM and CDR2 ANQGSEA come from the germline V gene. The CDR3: CSVEVEDSTDTQYF. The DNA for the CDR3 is TGCAGCGTTGAAGTGGAGGATAGCACAGATACGCAGTATTTT.

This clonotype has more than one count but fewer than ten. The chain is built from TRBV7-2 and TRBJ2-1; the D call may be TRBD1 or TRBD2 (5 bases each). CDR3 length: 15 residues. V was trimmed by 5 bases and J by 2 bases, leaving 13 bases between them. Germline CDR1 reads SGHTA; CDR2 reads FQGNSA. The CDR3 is CASSIGAGTYNEQFF. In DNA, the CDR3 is TGTGCCAGCAGCATCGGGGCTGGTACCTACAATGAGCAGTTCTTC.

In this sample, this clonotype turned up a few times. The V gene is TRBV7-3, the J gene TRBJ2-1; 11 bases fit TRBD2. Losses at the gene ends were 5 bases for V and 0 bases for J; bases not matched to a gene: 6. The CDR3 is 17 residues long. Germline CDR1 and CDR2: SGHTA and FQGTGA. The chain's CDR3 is CASSQASGGHSYNEQFF. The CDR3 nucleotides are TGTGCCAGCAGCCAGGCTAGCGGGGGGCACTCCTACAATGAGCAGTTCTTC. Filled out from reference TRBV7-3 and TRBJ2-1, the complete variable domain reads GAGVSQTPSNKVTEKGKYVELRCDPISGHTALYWYRQSLGQGPEFLIYFQGTGAADDSGLPNDRFFAVRPEGSVSTLKIQRTERGDSAVYLCASSQASGGHSYNEQFFGPGTRLTVL.

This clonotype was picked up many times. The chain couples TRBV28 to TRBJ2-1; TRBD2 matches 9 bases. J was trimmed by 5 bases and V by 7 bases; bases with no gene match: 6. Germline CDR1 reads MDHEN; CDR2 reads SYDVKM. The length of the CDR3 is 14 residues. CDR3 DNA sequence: TGTGCCAGCAAGGCGGGGGGGCTGAACAATGAGCAGTTCTTC. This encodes CASKAGGLNNEQFF. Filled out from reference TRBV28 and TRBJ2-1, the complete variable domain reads DVKVTQSSRYLVKRTGEKVFLECVQDMDHENMFWYRQDPGLGLRLIYFSYDVKMKEKGDIPEGYSVSREKKERFSLILESASTNQTSMYLCASKAGGLNNEQFFGPGTRLTVL.

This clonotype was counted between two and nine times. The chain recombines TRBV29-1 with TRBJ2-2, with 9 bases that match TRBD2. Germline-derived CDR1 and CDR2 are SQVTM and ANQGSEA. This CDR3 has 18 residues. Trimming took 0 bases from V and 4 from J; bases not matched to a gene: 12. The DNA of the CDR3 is TGCAGCGTTGAAGACCCTTCATCTAGCGGGGAGGTCACCGGGGAGCTGTTTTTT. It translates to CSVEDPSSSGEVTGELFF.

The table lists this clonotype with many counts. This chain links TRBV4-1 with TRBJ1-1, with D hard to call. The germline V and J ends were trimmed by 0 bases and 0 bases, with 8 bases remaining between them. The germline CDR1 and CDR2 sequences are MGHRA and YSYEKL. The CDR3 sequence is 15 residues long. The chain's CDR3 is CASSQDTHLNTEAFF. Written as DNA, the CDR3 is TGCGCCAGCAGCCAAGATACCCATCTGAACACTGAAGCTTTCTTT.

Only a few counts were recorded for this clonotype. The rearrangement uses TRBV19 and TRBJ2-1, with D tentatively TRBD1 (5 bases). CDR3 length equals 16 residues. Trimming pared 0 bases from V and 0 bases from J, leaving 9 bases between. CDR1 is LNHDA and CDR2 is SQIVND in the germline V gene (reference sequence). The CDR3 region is CASSIDQGRSYNEQFF. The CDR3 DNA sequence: TGTGCCAGTAGTATAGACCAGGGCCGCTCCTACAATGAGCAGTTCTTC.

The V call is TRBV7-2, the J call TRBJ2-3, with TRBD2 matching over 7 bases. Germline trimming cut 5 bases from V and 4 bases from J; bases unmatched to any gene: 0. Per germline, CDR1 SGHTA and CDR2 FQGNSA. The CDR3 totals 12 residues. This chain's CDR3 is CASSGLADTQYF. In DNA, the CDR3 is TGTGCCAGCAGCGGACTAGCAGATACGCAGTATTTT.

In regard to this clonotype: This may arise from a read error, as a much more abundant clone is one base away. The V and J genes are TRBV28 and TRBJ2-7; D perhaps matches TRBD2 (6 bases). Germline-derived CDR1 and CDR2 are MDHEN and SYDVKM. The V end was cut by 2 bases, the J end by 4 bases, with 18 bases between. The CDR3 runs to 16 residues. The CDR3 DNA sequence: TGTGCCAGCAGTTTAAAGATTGGTGAAGGGAGGTACGAGCAGTACTTC. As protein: CASSLKIGEGRYEQYF.

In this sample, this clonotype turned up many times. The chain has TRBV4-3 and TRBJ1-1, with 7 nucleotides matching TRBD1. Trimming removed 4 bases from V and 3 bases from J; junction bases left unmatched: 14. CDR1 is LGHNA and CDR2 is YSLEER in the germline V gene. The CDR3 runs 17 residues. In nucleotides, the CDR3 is TGCGCCAGCAGCCTAATCGTAACAGGGGTTCGGGACACTGAAGCTTTCTTT. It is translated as CASSLIVTGVRDTEAFF.

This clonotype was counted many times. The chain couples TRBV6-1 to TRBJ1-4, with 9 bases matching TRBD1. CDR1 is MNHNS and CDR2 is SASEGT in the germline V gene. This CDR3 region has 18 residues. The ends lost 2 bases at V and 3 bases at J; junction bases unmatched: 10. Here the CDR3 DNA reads TGTGCCAGCAGTGAAATCCCACAGGGGGCGAAAGCTAATGAAAAACTGTTTTTT. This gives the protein CASSEIPQGAKANEKLFF.

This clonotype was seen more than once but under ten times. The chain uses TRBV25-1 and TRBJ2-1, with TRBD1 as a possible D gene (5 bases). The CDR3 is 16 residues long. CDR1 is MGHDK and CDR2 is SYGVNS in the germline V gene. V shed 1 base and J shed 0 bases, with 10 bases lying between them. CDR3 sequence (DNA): TGTGCCAGCAGTGAATCTGGGGCTAGCTCCTACAATGAGCAGTTCTTC. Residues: CASSESGASSYNEQFF.

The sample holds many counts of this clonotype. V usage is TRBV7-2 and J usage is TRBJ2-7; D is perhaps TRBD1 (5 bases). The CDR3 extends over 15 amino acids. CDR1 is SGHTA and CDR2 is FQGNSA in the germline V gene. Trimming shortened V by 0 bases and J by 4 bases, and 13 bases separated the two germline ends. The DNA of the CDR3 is TGTGCCAGCAGCTTAGCCGTAGGGGTCGGGTACGAGCAGTACTTC. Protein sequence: CASSLAVGVGYEQYF.

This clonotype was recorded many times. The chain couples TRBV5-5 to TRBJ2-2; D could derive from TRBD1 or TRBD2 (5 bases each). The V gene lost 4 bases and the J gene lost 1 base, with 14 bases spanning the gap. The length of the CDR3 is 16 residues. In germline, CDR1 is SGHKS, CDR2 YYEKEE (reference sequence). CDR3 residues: CASSVEGPRNTGELFF. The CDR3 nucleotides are TGTGCCAGCAGCGTAGAGGGGCCTCGGAACACCGGGGAGCTGTTTTTT.

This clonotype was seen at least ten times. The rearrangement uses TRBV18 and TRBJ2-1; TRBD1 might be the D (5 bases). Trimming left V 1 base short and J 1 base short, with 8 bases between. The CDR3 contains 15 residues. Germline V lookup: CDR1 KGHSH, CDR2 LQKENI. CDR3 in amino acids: CASSPLGQSYNEQFF. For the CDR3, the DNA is TGTGCCAGCTCACCACTGGGGCAGTCCTACAATGAGCAGTTCTTC.

The CDR3 coding sequence is TGTGCCAGCAGCCCCGTCGATATCTACGAGCAGTACTTC. The encoded protein is CASSPVDIYEQYF. The chain joins TRBV7-9 to TRBJ2-7, with no clear D. Deletions cut 5 bases from V and 3 bases from J, with 11 bases between. This CDR3 has 13 residues. Germline V lookup: CDR1 SEHNR, CDR2 FQNEAQ (reference sequence). Variable domain in full (rest from reference TRBV7-9 and TRBJ2-7): DTGVSQNPRHKITKRGQNVTFRCDPISEHNRLYWYRQTLGQGPEFLTYFQNEAQLEKSRLLSDRFSAERPKGSFSTLEIQRTEQGDSAMYLCASSPVDIYEQYFGPGTRLTVT.

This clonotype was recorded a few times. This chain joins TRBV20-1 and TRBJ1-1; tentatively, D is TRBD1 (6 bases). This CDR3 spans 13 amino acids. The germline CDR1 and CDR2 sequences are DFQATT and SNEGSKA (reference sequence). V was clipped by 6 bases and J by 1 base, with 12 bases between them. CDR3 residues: CSADEGGNTEAFF. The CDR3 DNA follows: TGCAGTGCCGACGAGGGGGGGAACACTGAAGCTTTCTTT.

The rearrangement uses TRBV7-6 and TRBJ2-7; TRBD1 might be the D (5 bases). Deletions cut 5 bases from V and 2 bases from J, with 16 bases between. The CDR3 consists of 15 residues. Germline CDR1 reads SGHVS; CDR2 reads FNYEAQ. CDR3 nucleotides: TGTGCCAGCAGCCTTCAACCGGACACCACCTACGAGCAGTACTTC. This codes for CASSLQPDTTYEQYF.

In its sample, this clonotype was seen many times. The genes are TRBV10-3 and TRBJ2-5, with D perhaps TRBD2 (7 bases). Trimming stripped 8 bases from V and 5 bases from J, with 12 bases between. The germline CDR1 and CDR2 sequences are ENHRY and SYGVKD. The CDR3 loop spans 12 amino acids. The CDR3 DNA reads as TGTGCCATCGGGGGGGCCACGGAGACCCAGTACTTC. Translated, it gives CAIGGATETQYF.

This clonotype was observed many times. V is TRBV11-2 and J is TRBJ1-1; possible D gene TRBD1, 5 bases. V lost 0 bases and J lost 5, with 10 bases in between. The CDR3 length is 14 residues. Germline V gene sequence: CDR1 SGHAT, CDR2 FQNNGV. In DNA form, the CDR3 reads TGTGCCAGCAGCTTAGATCTGGGGCCGACTGAAGCTTTCTTT. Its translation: CASSLDLGPTEAFF.

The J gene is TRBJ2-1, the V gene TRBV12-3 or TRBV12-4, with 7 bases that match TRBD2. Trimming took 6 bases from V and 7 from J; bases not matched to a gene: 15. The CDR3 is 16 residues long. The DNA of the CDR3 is TGTGCCAGCAGATACGGAACGACTAGCATCTGGAATGAGCAGTTCTTC. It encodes CASRYGTTSIWNEQFF.

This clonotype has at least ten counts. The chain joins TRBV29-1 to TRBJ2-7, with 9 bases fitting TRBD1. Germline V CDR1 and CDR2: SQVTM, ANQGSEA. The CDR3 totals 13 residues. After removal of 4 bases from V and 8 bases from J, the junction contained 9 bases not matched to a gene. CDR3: CSVVGTGFWQQYF. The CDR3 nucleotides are TGCAGCGTTGTCGGGACAGGGTTTTGGCAGCAGTACTTC.

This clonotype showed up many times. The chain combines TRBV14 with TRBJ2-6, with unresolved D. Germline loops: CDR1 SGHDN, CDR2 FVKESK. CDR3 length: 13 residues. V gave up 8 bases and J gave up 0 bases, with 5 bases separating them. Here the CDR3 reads CASRNSGANVLTF. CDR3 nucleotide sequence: TGTGCCAGCCGGAACTCTGGGGCCAACGTCCTGACTTTC.